This note documents a single T cell receptor (beta chain) sequence. The data belong to a study of blood T cell repertoires in COVID-19. CDR3 length: 13 residues. Trimming left V 4 bases short and J 2 bases short, with 7 bases between. In germline, CDR1 is KGHDR, CDR2 SFDVKD. The table came from immunoSEQ multiplex PCR; TCRdb's copy has only in-frame clones and leaves some out. The table lists approximately 140,000 clones, 84% of them singletons, with around 9.5% in the top ten. The rearrangement uses TRBV24-1 and TRBJ2-5; D call uncertain. The specimen was peripheral blood. This clonotype was obtained from a man younger than 45 with COVID-19, enrolled during active disease. CDR3 sequence: CATSEAGQETQYF. Written as DNA, the CDR3 is TGTGCCACCAGTGAGGCAGGTCAAGAGACCCAGTACTTC.